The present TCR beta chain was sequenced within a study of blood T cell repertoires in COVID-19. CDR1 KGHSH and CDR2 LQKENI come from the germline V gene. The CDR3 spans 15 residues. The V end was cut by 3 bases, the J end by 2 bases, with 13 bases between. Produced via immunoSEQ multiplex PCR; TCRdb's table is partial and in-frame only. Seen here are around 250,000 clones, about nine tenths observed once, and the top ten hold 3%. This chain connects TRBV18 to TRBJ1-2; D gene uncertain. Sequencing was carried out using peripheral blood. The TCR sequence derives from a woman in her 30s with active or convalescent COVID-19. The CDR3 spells CASSPTRGNNYGYTF. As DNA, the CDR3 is TGTGCCAGCTCACCCACCCGGGGTAACAACTATGGCTACACCTTC.